This T cell receptor (beta chain) was observed in a study of blood T cell repertoires in COVID-19. The CDR3 contains 16 residues. J gave up 4 bases and V 2 bases, and 8 bases lay outside the gene matches. Germline CDR1 and CDR2: MDHEN and SYDVKM. The repertoire was sequenced with immunoSEQ multiplex PCR; TCRdb's copy has only in-frame clones and lacks some. Seen here are around 150,000 clones, approximately 87% observed once, and the top ten hold approximately 4.2%. This sequence joins TRBV28 and TRBJ1-3; 7 nucleotides agree with TRBD1. The source is a woman aged 40 to 49 with acute or convalescent COVID-19. The sequenced material came from peripheral blood. This CDR3 is CASSLGDRDFGNTIYF. In nucleotides, the CDR3 is TGTGCCAGCAGTTTAGGAGACAGGGATTTCGGAAACACCATATATTTT. Combining the CDR3 with reference TRBV28 and TRBJ1-3 gives the whole variable domain DVKVTQSSRYLVKRTGEKVFLECVQDMDHENMFWYRQDPGLGLRLIYFSYDVKMKEKGDIPEGYSVSREKKERFSLILESASTNQTSMYLCASSLGDRDFGNTIYFGEGSWLTVV.